This record covers a single TCR beta chain. The sample originates from a study of T cells in localized non-small cell lung cancer. CDR3 size: 16 residues. V lost 5 bases to trimming and J lost 5 bases, with 16 bases between them. Germline assignment: CDR1 SGHTA and CDR2 FQGNSA. Sequenced by immunoSEQ multiplex PCR; TCRdb stores in-frame clones only, minus some. The table includes about 31,000 clones, under 95% detected once. This TCR was sampled from a woman aged 40 to 75 with stage I lung adenocarcinoma. The V and J genes are TRBV7-2 and TRBJ1-6; D gene unclear. The sequences come from peripheral blood, collected before any cancer treatment. Written as DNA, the CDR3 is TGTGCCAGCAGCCGCAATCGCCCCGGGAATAATTCACCCCTCCACTTT. Translated: CASSRNRPGNNSPLHF.